This is a list of T cell receptor beta chains from one sample in a study of shared clonotypes between healthy human individuals. Only in-frame clones appear in the TCRdb table, and some are missing; sequencing was by immunoSEQ multiplex PCR. This sample has 1.4 million to 1.5 million clones, with approximately 96% found just once. The specimen was naive CD4+ T cells sorted from blood. The source of these receptors is a man aged 30 to 45 in good health. CDR3s include the opening cysteine and the closing phenylalanine or tryptophan. The D gene is left open where the match is weak. Not all rows give a size; the values are once, few, many and, for expanded clones, a class.

D	size	J	length	V	CDR3
TRBD1	.	TRBJ2-1	13	TRBV6-4	CASSDYQGDEQFF
.	.	TRBJ2-6	17	TRBV28	CASSLVQGWSGANVLTF
TRBD2	.	TRBJ2-3	16	TRBV7-2	CASSLGLAWGTDTQYF
.	.	TRBJ1-5	13	TRBV7-2	CASSLGLNQPQHF
.	.	TRBJ1-2	14	TRBV19	CASSIGDGGYGYTF
.	once	TRBJ2-7	12	TRBV5-1	CASSASSYEQYF
TRBD2	once	TRBJ2-1	15	TRBV29-1	CSVHGLAGTYNEQFF
.	.	TRBJ1-1	15	TRBV2	CASSEVKGLVTEAFF
TRBD1	.	TRBJ2-2	18	TRBV5-8	CASSLGTGAAPVTGELFF
TRBD2	.	TRBJ2-7	15	TRBV4-2	CASSQDAGGGYEQYF
.	once	TRBJ2-2	15	TRBV4-3	CASSQRALNTGELFF
.	.	TRBJ2-3	12	TRBV10-2	CASRVGSYTQYF
.	once	TRBJ2-7	12	TRBV11-2	CASRTASYEQYF
TRBD2	.	TRBJ2-2	18	TRBV7-8	CASSLDGTSGTNTGELFF
.	.	TRBJ1-5	14	TRBV11-2	CASSLKRGNQPQHF
.	few	TRBJ1-1	13	TRBV27	CASSITGDTEAFF
.	.	TRBJ1-4	14	TRBV2	CASSAQQGNEKLFF
TRBD2	.	TRBJ2-1	14	TRBV6-6	CASRGLAGHNEQFF
TRBD1	.	TRBJ2-7	14	TRBV5-1	CASRGTESSYEQYF
.	.	TRBJ2-2	13	TRBV30	CAWSPLRAGELFF
.	.	TRBJ2-1	14	TRBV15	CATSGRIGWSEQFF
TRBD1	.	TRBJ1-5	14	TRBV10-3	CAISDSGGGQPQHF
TRBD1	.	TRBJ1-1	16	TRBV27	CASSLARQGFITEAFF
.	.	TRBJ1-6	12	TRBV30	CAWRGRNSPLHF
.	.	TRBJ2-1	14	TRBV5-1	CASSFEPGRPEQFF
.	.	TRBJ2-1	12	TRBV9	CASSHSATEQFF
TRBD1	.	TRBJ2-1	15	TRBV28	CASSFGGQVVIEQFF
.	.	TRBJ2-7	12	TRBV13	CASSFPGGEQYF
.	.	TRBJ2-5	15	TRBV4-1	CASSQEWWGLGTQYF
TRBD2	once	TRBJ2-5	16	TRBV7-2	CASSPTLLAPGETQYF
TRBD1	.	TRBJ2-7	15	TRBV27	CASSEWDRGNYEQYF
TRBD1	.	TRBJ2-1	13	TRBV7-2	CASIPTGQNEQFF
TRBD1	once	.	14	TRBV7-3	CASSQTGGLYEQYF
.	.	TRBJ1-5	14	TRBV28	CASSLGGSNQPQHF
TRBD2	.	TRBJ2-1	15	TRBV18	CASSPTGLAGVGKFF
TRBD2	.	TRBJ2-1	17	TRBV4-3	CASSQDWAAGGFDEQFF
TRBD2	.	TRBJ2-7	14	TRBV5-1	CASSTGGPRYEQYF
.	.	.	14	TRBV18	CASSRAGTTYEQYF
.	.	TRBJ1-1	14	TRBV5-3	CARRLNVGNTEAFF
.	.	TRBJ2-3	14	TRBV29-1	CSVGTGTSTDTQYF
.	.	TRBJ2-1	15	TRBV10-2	CATGGFGVGRNEQFF
TRBD1	.	TRBJ2-5	14	TRBV2	CASRAGTGKETQYF
.	.	TRBJ1-1	13	TRBV5-4	CASSLDVTTEAFF
TRBD1	.	TRBJ2-2	14	TRBV9	CASSRDRGTGELFF
.	.	TRBJ2-7	15	TRBV4-1	CASSQEGSQYYEQYF
.	.	TRBJ2-7	15	TRBV5-1	CASKRKVAENVEQYF
.	.	TRBJ2-5	14	TRBV11-2	CASSLDPLAETQYF
.	.	TRBJ2-1	14	TRBV5-1	CASSPPDLGSEQFF
.	.	TRBJ1-1	16	TRBV10-2	CASSEPRRQANTEAFF